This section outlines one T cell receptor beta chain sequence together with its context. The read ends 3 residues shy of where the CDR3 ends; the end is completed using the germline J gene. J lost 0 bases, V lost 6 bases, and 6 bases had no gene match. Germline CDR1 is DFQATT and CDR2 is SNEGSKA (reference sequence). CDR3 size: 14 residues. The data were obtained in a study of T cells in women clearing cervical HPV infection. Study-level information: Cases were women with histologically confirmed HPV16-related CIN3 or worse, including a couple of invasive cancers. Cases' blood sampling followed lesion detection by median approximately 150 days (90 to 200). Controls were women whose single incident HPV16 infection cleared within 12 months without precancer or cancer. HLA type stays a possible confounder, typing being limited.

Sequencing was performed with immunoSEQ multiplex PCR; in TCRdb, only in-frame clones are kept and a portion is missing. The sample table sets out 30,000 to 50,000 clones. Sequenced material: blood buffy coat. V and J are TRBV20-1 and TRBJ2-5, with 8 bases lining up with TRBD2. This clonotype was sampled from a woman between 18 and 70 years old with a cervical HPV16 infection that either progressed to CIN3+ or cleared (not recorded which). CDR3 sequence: CSARSGGHQETQYF. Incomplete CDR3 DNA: TGCAGTGCCAGATCGGGGGGGCACCAAGAGACC.